This T cell receptor (beta chain) was identified in a study of blood T cell repertoires in COVID-19. Whole-study context: The cDNA or gDNA used as material had been derived from T cells, B-cell-depleted T cells, or PBMCs.

Concerning this clone itself: Other DNA sequences in the sample encode the same CDR3.

As processed by the authors: Estimation of nucleated cell counts relied on the amplification of reference gene primers. Assay used: immunoSEQ multiplex PCR; TCRdb lists only in-frame clones, some missing. The V and J calls and clone size come from that table; D and trimming were worked out from the DNA. Here the sample spans approximately 400,000 clones, about 91% being singletons. The CDR3 is made up of 16 amino acids. J was trimmed by 5 bases and V by 2 bases; bases with no gene match: 6. In germline, CDR1 is MNHEY, CDR2 SMNVEV (reference sequence). The TCR originated in a woman aged 50 to 60 with COVID-19, enrolled during active disease. This chain joins TRBV27 and TRBJ2-3; 11 bases are shared with TRBD2. The specimen was peripheral blood. The CDR3 protein is CASSLLAGGPLDTQYF. The DNA for the CDR3 is TGTGCCAGCAGTTTACTAGCGGGGGGACCCCTAGATACGCAGTATTTT.